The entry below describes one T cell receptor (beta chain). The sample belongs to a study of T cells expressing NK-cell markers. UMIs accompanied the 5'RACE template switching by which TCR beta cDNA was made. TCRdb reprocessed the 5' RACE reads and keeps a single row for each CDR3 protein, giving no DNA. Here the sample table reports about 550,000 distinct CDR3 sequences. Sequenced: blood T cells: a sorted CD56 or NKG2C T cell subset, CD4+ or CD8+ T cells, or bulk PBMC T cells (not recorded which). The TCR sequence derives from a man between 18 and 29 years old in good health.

The CDR3 here is CASSLVVGGLGGEQFF. V gene TRBV5-1 combines with J gene TRBJ2-1; TCRdb's D call, TRBD2, is unchecked because there is no DNA. CDR1 SGHRS and CDR2 YFSETQ come from the germline V gene. This CDR3 has 16 amino acids.